These T cell receptor beta chains were read from a single sample in a study of shared clonotypes between healthy human individuals. Only in-frame clones appear in the TCRdb table, and some are missing; sequencing was by immunoSEQ multiplex PCR. The sample consists of fewer than 2.5 million clones, 93% of them appearing once. Sequences were obtained from naive CD4+ T cells from PBMCs. These receptors originate from a man between 18 and 29 years old in good health. Some clones in this sample may be carry-over from other donors' samples. Each CDR3 is given with its conserved first and last residue. D genes are given only for firm matches. Rows give clone size only sometimes, using once, few, many, or a class for an expanded clone.

v_gene: TRBV18
j_gene: TRBJ2-7
abundance: .
d_gene: .
CDR3nt: TGTGCCAGCTCACCGGGGCAGGGCCTGACCTACGAGCAGTACTTC
CDR3aa: CASSPGQGLTYEQYF

v_gene: TRBV5-4
j_gene: TRBJ1-1
abundance: .
d_gene: .
CDR3nt: TGTGCCAGCAACCAACAGGGAGTAAACACTGAAGCTTTCTTT
CDR3aa: CASNQQGVNTEAFF

v_gene: TRBV9
j_gene: TRBJ2-5
abundance: once
d_gene: .
CDR3nt: TGTGCCAGCAGCGTCTTCTCATCGGGGTATGGGACCCAGTACTTC
CDR3aa: CASSVFSSGYGTQYF

v_gene: TRBV10-3
j_gene: TRBJ2-7
abundance: .
d_gene: TRBD2
CDR3nt: TGTGCCTCCTCGGGGACTACAAGCTCCTACGAGCAGTACTTC
CDR3aa: CASSGTTSSYEQYF

v_gene: TRBV5-1
j_gene: TRBJ1-4
abundance: .
d_gene: .
CDR3nt: TGCGCCAGCAGCTCGGACCTCTCGAATGAAAAACTGTTTTTT
CDR3aa: CASSSDLSNEKLFF

v_gene: TRBV5-4
j_gene: TRBJ1-2
abundance: .
d_gene: .
CDR3nt: TGTGCCAGCAGCCCTAAGGTAGAGGGCGGCTATGGCTACACCTTC
CDR3aa: CASSPKVEGGYGYTF

v_gene: TRBV11-2
j_gene: TRBJ1-3
abundance: .
d_gene: .
CDR3nt: TGTGCCAGCAGCCGAGACAGCTCTGGAAACACCATATATTTT
CDR3aa: CASSRDSSGNTIYF

v_gene: TRBV6-6
j_gene: TRBJ1-2
abundance: .
d_gene: .
CDR3nt: TGTGCCAGCAGTTACGCAGGGAACGTTGGGTACACCTTC
CDR3aa: CASSYAGNVGYTF

v_gene: TRBV5-5
j_gene: TRBJ2-6
abundance: .
d_gene: .
CDR3nt: TGTGCCAGCAGCCCGATAGGGGCCAACGTCCTGACTTTC
CDR3aa: CASSPIGANVLTF

v_gene: TRBV20-1
j_gene: TRBJ1-1
abundance: few
d_gene: .
CDR3nt: TGCAGTGCTAGCAAGAACACTGAAGCTTTCTTT
CDR3aa: CSASKNTEAFF

v_gene: TRBV19
j_gene: TRBJ1-1
abundance: .
d_gene: TRBD1
CDR3nt: TGTGCCAGTAGTAAAAAACAGGGGGCGGGAGCTTTCTTT
CDR3aa: CASSKKQGAGAFF

v_gene: TRBV7-7
j_gene: TRBJ2-1
abundance: .
d_gene: TRBD2
CDR3nt: TGTGCCAGCTCCCCCGGCGGGAGGCTCTACAATGAGCAGTTCTTC
CDR3aa: CASSPGGRLYNEQFF

v_gene: TRBV6-5
j_gene: TRBJ2-7
abundance: .
d_gene: .
CDR3nt: TGTGCCAGCAGTTACTCGTGGACCGTCACCTACGAGCAGTACTTC
CDR3aa: CASSYSWTVTYEQYF

v_gene: TRBV6-5
j_gene: TRBJ2-7
abundance: .
d_gene: .
CDR3nt: TGTGCCAGCACTCTACCCGGGACCCATGAGCAGTACTTC
CDR3aa: CASTLPGTHEQYF

v_gene: TRBV7-9
j_gene: TRBJ2-3
abundance: .
d_gene: .
CDR3nt: TGTGCCAGCAGCTTAGCGGGGAGGACAGATACGCAGTATTTT
CDR3aa: CASSLAGRTDTQYF

v_gene: TRBV6-5
j_gene: TRBJ1-4
abundance: .
d_gene: .
CDR3nt: TGTGCCAGCAGTTACTCGGCAGGGTTGGGGGAAAAACTGTTTTTT
CDR3aa: CASSYSAGLGEKLFF

v_gene: TRBV19
j_gene: TRBJ1-2
abundance: .
d_gene: TRBD1
CDR3nt: TGTGCCAGTATCCCGGCCGGGACAGGGAGCTATGGCTACACCTTC
CDR3aa: CASIPAGTGSYGYTF

v_gene: TRBV4-3
j_gene: TRBJ2-7
abundance: .
d_gene: .
CDR3nt: TGCGCCAGCAGCCAAGATTATCGGGGCTTGGGGCAGTACTTC
CDR3aa: CASSQDYRGLGQYF

v_gene: TRBV10-3
j_gene: TRBJ2-7
abundance: .
d_gene: TRBD2
CDR3nt: TGTGCCATCAGTCGGAGCGGGGCAATCTACGAGCAGTACTTC
CDR3aa: CAISRSGAIYEQYF

v_gene: TRBV19
j_gene: TRBJ2-3
abundance: .
d_gene: TRBD2
CDR3nt: TGTGCCAGTAGTATAGGGGGACTAGCGGGAGTCACAGATACGCAGTATTTT
CDR3aa: CASSIGGLAGVTDTQYF

v_gene: TRBV7-9
j_gene: TRBJ2-1
abundance: .
d_gene: TRBD2
CDR3nt: TGTGCCAGCAGCCCCCCGGGGGGGAGGAGCAGGGAGCAGTTCTTC
CDR3aa: CASSPPGGRSREQFF

v_gene: TRBV5-1
j_gene: TRBJ2-6
abundance: .
d_gene: .
CDR3nt: TGCGCCAGCAGCTTGGGAACTGGGGCCAACGTCCTGACTTTC
CDR3aa: CASSLGTGANVLTF

v_gene: TRBV28
j_gene: TRBJ2-1
abundance: .
d_gene: .
CDR3nt: TGTGCCAGTCTCGGGAGTTCCTACAATGAGCAGTTCTTC
CDR3aa: CASLGSSYNEQFF

v_gene: TRBV19
j_gene: TRBJ2-7
abundance: once
d_gene: TRBD2
CDR3nt: TGTGCCAGTAGTATAGATCCCCAGGGAGCGGGAACAGTCCGGGAGCAGTACTTC
CDR3aa: CASSIDPQGAGTVREQYF

v_gene: TRBV7-2
j_gene: TRBJ2-7
abundance: .
d_gene: .
CDR3nt: TGTGCCAGCAGCTTAGCCGGTGCAGGGTTCGAGCAGTACTTC
CDR3aa: CASSLAGAGFEQYF

v_gene: TRBV11-2
j_gene: TRBJ2-3
abundance: .
d_gene: .
CDR3nt: TGTGCCAGCAGCTTAGACAGGCGCACAGATACGCAGTATTTT
CDR3aa: CASSLDRRTDTQYF

v_gene: TRBV27
j_gene: TRBJ2-7
abundance: .
d_gene: TRBD2
CDR3nt: TGTGCCAGCAGTCGACTAGCGGGGTACGAGCAGTACTTC
CDR3aa: CASSRLAGYEQYF

v_gene: TRBV19
j_gene: TRBJ1-5
abundance: .
d_gene: TRBD1
CDR3nt: TGTGCCAGTAGTATTTTTGGGACAGGTGACCAGCCCCAGCATTTT
CDR3aa: CASSIFGTGDQPQHF

v_gene: TRBV2
j_gene: TRBJ2-7
abundance: .
d_gene: TRBD1
CDR3nt: TGTGCCAGCAGTGAACAATTCGGGGACAGGGGATACGAGCAGTACTTC
CDR3aa: CASSEQFGDRGYEQYF

v_gene: TRBV5-1
j_gene: TRBJ2-7
abundance: .
d_gene: .
CDR3nt: TGCGCCAGCAGCTTGCTGCAGGGTCTTACCTACGAGCAGTACTTC
CDR3aa: CASSLLQGLTYEQYF

v_gene: TRBV18
j_gene: TRBJ2-1
abundance: .
d_gene: TRBD2
CDR3nt: TGTGCCAGCTCACCACCGTACCTAGCGGTGAGCGGTGAGCAGTTCTTC
CDR3aa: CASSPPYLAVSGEQFF

v_gene: TRBV11-3
j_gene: TRBJ2-1
abundance: .
d_gene: .
CDR3nt: TGTGCCAGCAGCCTTACCGGGAGCTCCTACAATGAGCAGTTCTTC
CDR3aa: CASSLTGSSYNEQFF

v_gene: TRBV4-3
j_gene: TRBJ2-4
abundance: .
d_gene: TRBD1
CDR3nt: TGCGCCAGCAGCCAAGTCACCGGGGCAGGGGGCGCGGACAAAAACATTCAGTACTTC
CDR3aa: CASSQVTGAGGADKNIQYF

v_gene: TRBV28
j_gene: TRBJ1-1
abundance: .
d_gene: .
CDR3nt: TGTGCCAGCAGCCTACCGGGGAGGACTGAAGCTTTCTTT
CDR3aa: CASSLPGRTEAFF

v_gene: TRBV4-3
j_gene: TRBJ1-4
abundance: .
d_gene: .
CDR3nt: TGCGCCAGCAGCCAAGTGGGCAGGGGAGGGCGAGGTGAAAAACTGTTTTTT
CDR3aa: CASSQVGRGGRGEKLFF

v_gene: TRBV5-1
j_gene: TRBJ2-3
abundance: once
d_gene: TRBD2
CDR3nt: TGCGCCAGCAGGCTGGCCCTGGCGGGGGGGACCACAGATACGCAGTATTTT
CDR3aa: CASRLALAGGTTDTQYF

v_gene: TRBV18
j_gene: TRBJ2-7
abundance: .
d_gene: .
CDR3nt: TGTGCCAGCTCACCGGGATTAGTAACCGCAGCCTACGAGCAGTACTTC
CDR3aa: CASSPGLVTAAYEQYF

v_gene: TRBV7-2
j_gene: TRBJ2-1
abundance: .
d_gene: .
CDR3nt: TGTGCCAGCAGCTTGCGGGCTTGGGGGCTAGCGACTGCCTTGAATGAGCAGTTCTTC
CDR3aa: CASSLRAWGLATALNEQFF

v_gene: TRBV27
j_gene: TRBJ2-7
abundance: .
d_gene: TRBD2
CDR3nt: TGTGCCAGCCGGTCTTGGAGGGAGGGCGAGCAGTACTTC
CDR3aa: CASRSWREGEQYF

v_gene: TRBV28
j_gene: TRBJ1-5
abundance: .
d_gene: .
CDR3nt: TGTGCCAGCAGCCTAGTCAGGGAGTTGGGTCAGCCCCAGCATTTT
CDR3aa: CASSLVRELGQPQHF

v_gene: TRBV9
j_gene: TRBJ1-4
abundance: .
d_gene: TRBD1
CDR3nt: TGTGCCAGCAGCGTAGAGCAGGGGGCTGCAACTAATGAAAAACTGTTTTTT
CDR3aa: CASSVEQGAATNEKLFF

v_gene: TRBV28
j_gene: TRBJ1-1
abundance: once
d_gene: .
CDR3nt: TGTGCCAGCAGTCCCTACGGGTCTGAAGCTTTCTTT
CDR3aa: CASSPYGSEAFF

v_gene: TRBV9
j_gene: TRBJ1-2
abundance: .
d_gene: .
CDR3nt: TGTGCCAGCAGCCTCAATCAAGGGGGCTACACCTTC
CDR3aa: CASSLNQGGYTF

v_gene: TRBV5-1
j_gene: TRBJ1-4
abundance: .
d_gene: .
CDR3nt: TGCGCCAGCAGCTTATTTTCAACTAATGAAAAACTGTTTTTT
CDR3aa: CASSLFSTNEKLFF

v_gene: TRBV5-8
j_gene: TRBJ2-4
abundance: .
d_gene: .
CDR3nt: TGTGCCAGCGACAGGAAACTAGCCAAAAACATTCAGTACTTC
CDR3aa: CASDRKLAKNIQYF

v_gene: TRBV5-1
j_gene: TRBJ2-3
abundance: .
d_gene: TRBD1
CDR3nt: TGCGCCAGCAGTACAGGGGGGACAGATACGCAGTATTTT
CDR3aa: CASSTGGTDTQYF

v_gene: TRBV27
j_gene: TRBJ1-5
abundance: .
d_gene: .
CDR3nt: TGTGCCAGCAGTTTATCGTGGCGGTACAATCAGCCCCAGCATTTT
CDR3aa: CASSLSWRYNQPQHF

v_gene: TRBV20-1
j_gene: TRBJ2-3
abundance: .
d_gene: .
CDR3nt: TGCAGTGCTAGGGAGTCGGTTACGCAGTATTTT
CDR3aa: CSARESVTQYF

v_gene: TRBV5-4
j_gene: TRBJ2-1
abundance: once
d_gene: TRBD2
CDR3nt: TGTGCCAGCAGCTTGATGGGCGGGAGTACCTACAATGAGCAGTTCTTC
CDR3aa: CASSLMGGSTYNEQFF

v_gene: TRBV28
j_gene: TRBJ2-1
abundance: .
d_gene: TRBD1
CDR3nt: TGTGCCAGCAGTCCCCCCGGACAGGGGTTCTACAATGAGCAGTTCTTC
CDR3aa: CASSPPGQGFYNEQFF

v_gene: TRBV28
j_gene: TRBJ1-2
abundance: .
d_gene: .
CDR3nt: TGTGCCAGCACCGTACTAACTCCAAGCGACTATGGCTACACCTTC
CDR3aa: CASTVLTPSDYGYTF

v_gene: TRBV7-9
j_gene: TRBJ1-2
abundance: .
d_gene: .
CDR3nt: TGTGCCAGCAGCCGTATCACCGGGCAGCACTATGGCTACACCTTC
CDR3aa: CASSRITGQHYGYTF

v_gene: TRBV9
j_gene: TRBJ2-3
abundance: .
d_gene: TRBD2
CDR3nt: TGTGCCAGCAGCGCGGGACTAGCGGGAGCAGATACGCAGTATTTT
CDR3aa: CASSAGLAGADTQYF

v_gene: TRBV5-1
j_gene: TRBJ2-7
abundance: once
d_gene: TRBD2
CDR3nt: TGCGCCAGCAGCCGCGGTTCCTGGACTAGCGGGAACTACGAGCAGTACTTC
CDR3aa: CASSRGSWTSGNYEQYF